The 8 T cell receptor beta chains listed next were all sequenced from one sample in a study of beta chain features in type 1 diabetes. For these TCRs, the target antigens are not known. General study points: Patients with Type 1 diabetes showed moderately but significantly shorter TCRB CDR3s in all four CD4+ subsets.

Reverse transcribing all isolated RNA meant expressed TCRB transcripts were sequenced. The repertoire was sequenced with immunoSEQ multiplex PCR; TCRdb's copy has only in-frame clones and lacks some. Among over 55,000 clones, roughly 52% were seen once, and the ten largest hold about 2.4%. The sequencing sample was made of Tregs from blood. These receptors originate from a woman between 40 and 50 years old with type 1 diabetes.

The chain joins TRBV28 to TRBJ2-2; TRBD2 matches at 11 bases. CDR1 is MDHEN, CDR2 SYDVKM, per germline. Losses at the gene ends were 10 bases for V and 3 bases for J; bases not matched to a gene: 13. This CDR3 has 17 amino acids. CDR3 nucleotides: TGTGCCACCCAGGGGGATACTAGCGGGAGCTACACCGGGGAGCTGTTTTTT. Its protein is CATQGDTSGSYTGELFF. The full variable domain, in which reference TRBV28 and TRBJ2-2 provide the parts outside the CDR3, is DVKVTQSSRYLVKRTGEKVFLECVQDMDHENMFWYRQDPGLGLRLIYFSYDVKMKEKGDIPEGYSVSREKKERFSLILESASTNQTSMYLCATQGDTSGSYTGELFFGEGSRLTVL.

CDR3 coding DNA: TGTGCCAGCAGTTACCTGGGGGGGACAAGAGCTTTCTTT. Translating it yields CASSYLGGTRAFF. The chain combines TRBV6-5 with TRBJ1-1; D perhaps matches TRBD1 (6 bases). CDR3 length: 13 residues. V lost 2 bases and J lost 10, with 14 bases in between. Germline V gives CDR1 MNHEY, CDR2 SVGAGI.

The chain carries TRBV19 and TRBJ1-2, with D maybe TRBD1 (6 bases). Trimming left V 5 bases short and J 7 bases short, with 8 bases between. The CDR3 is made up of 11 amino acids. Germline V gives CDR1 LNHDA, CDR2 SQIVND (reference sequence). As DNA, the CDR3 is TGTGCCAGTAGTTACAGGGCTGGCTACACCTTC. It is translated as CASSYRAGYTF.

This clone was picked up a small number of times. The chain employs TRBV11-2 and TRBJ2-6; 11 nucleotides match TRBD2. The CDR3 loop spans 17 amino acids. The trim removed 4 bases at V and 3 bases at J, leaving 5 bases unmatched. CDR1 is SGHAT, CDR2 FQNNGV, per germline. CDR3 loop: CASSSLAGGRGANVLTF. CDR3 coding DNA: TGTGCCAGCAGCTCGTTAGCGGGGGGGCGTGGGGCCAACGTCCTGACTTTC.

The V call is TRBV7-9, the J call TRBJ2-5; possible D gene TRBD2, 7 bases. Trimming removed 4 bases at V and 0 bases at J, with 15 bases between. The length of the CDR3 is 16 residues. Germline CDR1 SEHNR, CDR2 FQNEAQ (reference sequence). In DNA form, the CDR3 reads TGTGCCAGCAGCTGGGGGGGCAGGTTGTACCAAGAGACCCAGTACTTC. It codes for CASSWGGRLYQETQYF.

This clone came up once. V and J are TRBV12-5 and TRBJ1-2; D not certain. The CDR3 runs 12 residues. The germline CDR1 and CDR2 sequences are LGHNT and FRNRAP. The ends were cut back, 4 bases at V and 3 bases at J, with 6 bases in the middle. The CDR3 nucleotides are TGTGCTAGTGGTTCCCGGGACTATGGCTACACCTTC. Protein sequence: CASGSRDYGYTF.

The chain joins TRBV18 to TRBJ1-2; D is unresolved. CDR1 and CDR2 (germline): KGHSH, LQKENI. The CDR3 contains 14 residues. V was trimmed by 0 bases and J by 8 bases, leaving 13 bases between them. CDR3 sequence (DNA): TGTGCCAGCTCACCACCGGGCACCCGGTGGGGCTACACCTTC. Protein product: CASSPPGTRWGYTF.

This clone has only a few counts. This chain links TRBV29-1 with TRBJ2-3; 9 positions agree with TRBD1. Germline CDR1 and CDR2: SQVTM and ANQGSEA. This CDR3 is 17 amino acids long. Unmatched junction bases numbered 14, after V lost 4 bases and J lost 3 bases. The CDR3 coding sequence is TGCAGCGTTGGGGGGGGCCCGGACAGGGGCTGGACAGATACGCAGTATTTT. Amino acids: CSVGGGPDRGWTDTQYF.